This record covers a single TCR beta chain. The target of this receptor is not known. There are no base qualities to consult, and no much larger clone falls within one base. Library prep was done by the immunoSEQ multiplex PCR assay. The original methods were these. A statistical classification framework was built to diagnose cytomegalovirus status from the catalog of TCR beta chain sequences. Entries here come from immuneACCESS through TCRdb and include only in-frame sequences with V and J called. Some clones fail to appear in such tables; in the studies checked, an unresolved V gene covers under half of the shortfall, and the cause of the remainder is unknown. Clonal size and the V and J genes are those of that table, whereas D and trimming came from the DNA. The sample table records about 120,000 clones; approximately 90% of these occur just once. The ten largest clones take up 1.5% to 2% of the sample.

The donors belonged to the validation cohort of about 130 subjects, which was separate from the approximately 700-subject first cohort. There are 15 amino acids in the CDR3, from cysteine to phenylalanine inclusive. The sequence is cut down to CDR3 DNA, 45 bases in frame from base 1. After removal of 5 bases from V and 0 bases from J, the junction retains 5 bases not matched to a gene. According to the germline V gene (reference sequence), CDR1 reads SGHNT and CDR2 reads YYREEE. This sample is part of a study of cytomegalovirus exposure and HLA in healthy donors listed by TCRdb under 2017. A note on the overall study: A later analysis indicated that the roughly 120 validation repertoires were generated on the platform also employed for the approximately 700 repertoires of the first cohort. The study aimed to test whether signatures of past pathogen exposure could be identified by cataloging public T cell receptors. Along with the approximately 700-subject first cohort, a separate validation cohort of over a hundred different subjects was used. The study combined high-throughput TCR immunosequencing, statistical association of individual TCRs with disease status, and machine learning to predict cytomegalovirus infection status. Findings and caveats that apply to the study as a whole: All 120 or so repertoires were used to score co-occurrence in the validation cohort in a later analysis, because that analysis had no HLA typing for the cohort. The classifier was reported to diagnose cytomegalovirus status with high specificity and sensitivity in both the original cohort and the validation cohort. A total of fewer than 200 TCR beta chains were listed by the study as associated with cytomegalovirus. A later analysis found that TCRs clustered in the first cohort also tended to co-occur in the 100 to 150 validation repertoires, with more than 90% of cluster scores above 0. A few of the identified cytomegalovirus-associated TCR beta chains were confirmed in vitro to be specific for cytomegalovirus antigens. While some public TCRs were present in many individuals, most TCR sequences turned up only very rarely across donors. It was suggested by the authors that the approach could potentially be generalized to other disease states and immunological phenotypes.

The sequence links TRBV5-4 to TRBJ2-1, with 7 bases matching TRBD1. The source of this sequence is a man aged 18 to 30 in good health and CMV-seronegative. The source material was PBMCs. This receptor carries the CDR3 CASRVDRSSYNEQFF. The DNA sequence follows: TGTGCCAGCAGGGTGGACAGGAGCTCCTACAATGAGCAGTTCTTC.